This TCR beta chain was obtained from a study of blood T cells in healthy people across ages. The CDR3 totals 15 residues. V was pared by 5 bases and J by 9 bases, with 22 bases between. Per the germline V gene, CDR1 is MNHEY and CDR2 is SVGAGI. Primers used in a second PCR of about 7 to 12 cycles were a sample-barcoded 5' primer and a J-beta primer mix. Via MiXCR, TCRdb re-called the 5' RACE reads, giving one row per CDR3 protein. Of hundreds of thousands of distinct CDR3 sequences in the sample, about 32% were seen once. A note on this clonotype: Given a much more abundant clone one base away, this may be a read error.

The chain links TRBV6-5 to TRBJ2-5; D perhaps matches TRBD2 (7 bases). This TCR derives from a woman aged 80 or over in good health. The sequencing input was blood. In DNA, the CDR3 is TGTGCCAGCAGTACCTCGGGGGGCAGAGGGGAGGCCCAGTACTTC. This encodes CASSTSGGRGEAQYF.